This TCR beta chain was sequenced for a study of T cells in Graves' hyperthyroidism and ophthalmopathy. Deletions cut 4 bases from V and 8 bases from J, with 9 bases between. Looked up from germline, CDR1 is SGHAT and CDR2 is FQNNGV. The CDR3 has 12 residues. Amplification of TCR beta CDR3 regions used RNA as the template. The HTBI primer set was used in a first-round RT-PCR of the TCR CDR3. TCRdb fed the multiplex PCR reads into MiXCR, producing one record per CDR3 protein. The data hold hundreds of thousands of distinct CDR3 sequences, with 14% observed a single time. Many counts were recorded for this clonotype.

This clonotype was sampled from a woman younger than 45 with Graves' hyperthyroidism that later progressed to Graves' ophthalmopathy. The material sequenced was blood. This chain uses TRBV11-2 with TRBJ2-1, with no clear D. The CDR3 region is CASSSASDEQFF. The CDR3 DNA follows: TGTGCCAGCAGCTCCGCTTCTGATGAGCAGTTCTTC.